This T cell receptor beta chain emerged from a study of shared clonotypes between healthy human individuals. Findings and caveats of the study: Generation probability values for non-shared clonotypes were lower than those for clonotypes shared by all four donors. Sampling involved blood alone; tissue repertoires likely differ.

V shed 0 bases and J shed 4 bases, with 9 bases lying between them. Germline V lookup: CDR1 SGDLS, CDR2 YYNGEE. The CDR3 consists of 14 residues. On this clone itself: The antigen is not known.

Subsets obtained from CD4+ cells comprised CD45RA+ naive and CD45RA-negative memory cells. Sequencing was performed with immunoSEQ multiplex PCR; in TCRdb, only in-frame clones are kept and a portion is missing. The sample has 1,100,000 or so clones, 75% to 80% seen once; the top ten hold approximately 0.52%. The chain recombines TRBV9 with TRBJ2-3, with D possibly matching TRBD2 (5 bases). Sample: memory CD4+ T cells from PBMCs. Noted subset: CD45RA-negative fraction. The sequence was collected from a man between 18 and 35 years old in good health. Some clones in this sample may be carry-over from other donors' samples. The CDR3: CASSVASSADTQYF. The CDR3 DNA reads as TGTGCCAGCAGCGTAGCTAGCTCGGCAGATACGCAGTATTTT.